This T cell receptor beta chain stems from a study of T cells in localized non-small cell lung cancer. This clone came up once. Its matching antigen is unknown. Method: immunoSEQ multiplex PCR; TCRdb's copy keeps in-frame clones and lacks some. The sample holds approximately 54,000 clones, over 80% seen once. Points from the study as a whole: Because only a single region of the tumor was sequenced, heterogeneity remains possible.

With V trimmed by 0 bases and J by 5 bases, 5 bases remained unmatched. The CDR3 length is 16 residues. CDR1 and CDR2 (germline): SGHTS, YDEGEE. J is TRBJ1-5 and V is TRBV5-8; 10 nucleotides agree with TRBD1. This TCR came from a female donor of 60 years or more with stage II squamous cell lung carcinoma. This material consisted of peripheral blood, taken before any cancer treatment. The CDR3 nucleotides read TGTGCCAGCAGCTTGGCCGGGACAGGGGCCCATCAGCCCCAGCATTTT. It yields the protein CASSLAGTGAHQPQHF.